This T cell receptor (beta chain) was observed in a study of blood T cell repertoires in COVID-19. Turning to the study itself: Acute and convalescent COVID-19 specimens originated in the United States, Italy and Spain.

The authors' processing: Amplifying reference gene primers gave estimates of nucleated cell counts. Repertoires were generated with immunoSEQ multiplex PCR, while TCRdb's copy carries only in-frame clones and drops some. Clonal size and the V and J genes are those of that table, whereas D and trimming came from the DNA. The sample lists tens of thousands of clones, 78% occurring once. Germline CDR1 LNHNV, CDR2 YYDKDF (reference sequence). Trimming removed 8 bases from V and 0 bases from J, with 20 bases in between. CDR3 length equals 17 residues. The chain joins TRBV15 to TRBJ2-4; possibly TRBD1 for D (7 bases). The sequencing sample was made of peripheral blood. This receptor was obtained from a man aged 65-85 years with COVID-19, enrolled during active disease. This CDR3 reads CATGGGGGALAKNIQYF. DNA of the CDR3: TGTGCCACCGGAGGGGGCGGCGGAGCGCTAGCCAAAAACATTCAGTACTTC.